This is a list of T cell receptor beta chains from one sample in a study of T cells in Graves' hyperthyroidism and ophthalmopathy. One entry per CDR3 protein, called by TCRdb with MiXCR from the multiplex PCR reads. The sample consists of over 700,000 distinct CDR3 sequences, around 20% of them appearing once. The sample consisted of blood. The source is a woman aged 45 to 65 with Graves' hyperthyroidism that later progressed to Graves' ophthalmopathy. CDR3s include the opening cysteine and the closing phenylalanine or tryptophan. A D gene is named only where the DNA matches it firmly. The size entry is marked missing in some rows and otherwise reads once, few, many or a size class.

abundance,v_gene,d_gene,j_gene,CDR3nt,CDR3aa
many,TRBV5-6,TRBD2,TRBJ2-2,TGTGCCAGCAGCTCAACGGGGCTAGCGGGGCCGAACACCGGGGAGCTGTTTTTT,CASSSTGLAGPNTGELFF
.,TRBV9,TRBD2,TRBJ2-5,TGTGCCAGCAGCGGCGATTCTAGCGGGGGCTTTTGGGAGACCCAGTACTTC,CASSGDSSGGFWETQYF
few,TRBV7-9,TRBD1,TRBJ2-1,TGTGCCAGCAGCTCCTTGGACAGGATTTACAATGAGCAGTTCTTC,CASSSLDRIYNEQFF
.,TRBV6-2/TRBV6-3,TRBD1,TRBJ1-5,TGTGCCAGCAGGTTCGACAGGGGACAGCCCCAGCATTTT,CASRFDRGQPQHF
.,TRBV11-2,TRBD1,TRBJ2-7,TGTGCCAGCAGCTTACCCCGGGACAGGGTTTTAGAGCAGTACTTC,CASSLPRDRVLEQYF
few,TRBV6-1,.,TRBJ1-5,TGTGCCACTAAAAGACAGGCCTATAGCAATCAGCCCCAGCATTTT,CATKRQAYSNQPQHF
.,TRBV28,.,TRBJ2-7,TGTGCCAGCACCCGGGGGGCGGCCTACGAGCAGTACTTC,CASTRGAAYEQYF
few,TRBV19,.,TRBJ1-1,TGTGCCAGTAGTACCCTCGGGAACACTGAAGCTTTCTTT,CASSTLGNTEAFF
many,TRBV5-6,.,TRBJ2-1,TGTGCCAGCAGCTTGTTTGGGGACGGCCCCTACAATGAGCAGTTCTTC,CASSLFGDGPYNEQFF
.,TRBV6-1,.,TRBJ2-7,TGTGCCAGCACCCTGGTCGGGGGCTACGAGCAGTACTTC,CASTLVGGYEQYF
many,TRBV12-3/TRBV12-4,TRBD1,TRBJ2-7,TGTGCCAGCAGTCCACGACAGGGGGTATCCTACGAGCAGTACTTC,CASSPRQGVSYEQYF
.,TRBV10-3,.,TRBJ1-3,TGTGCCATCAGTGATTTTGCTGGAAACACCATATATTTT,CAISDFAGNTIYF
few,TRBV4-1,.,TRBJ2-1,TGCGCCAGCAGCCAAGTTGGGGAGGCATACAATGAGCAGTTCTTC,CASSQVGEAYNEQFF
few,TRBV10-2,.,TRBJ1-5,TGCGCCGGCAGTGAGTCGGAGAGGGGCGGTCAGCCCCAGCATTTT,CAGSESERGGQPQHF
.,TRBV18,.,TRBJ2-7,TGTGCCAGCTCACCAATGATCAGCCAGGGGTCCAACGAGCAGTACTTC,CASSPMISQGSNEQYF
many,TRBV2,.,TRBJ1-5,TGTGCCGGCGCCCTAGAGGGGCAGGATCAGCCCCAGCATTTT,CAGALEGQDQPQHF
.,TRBV7-6,.,TRBJ1-6,TGTGCCAGCAGCTTATTCGAGGGGCAGGACTATAATTCACCCCTCCACTTT,CASSLFEGQDYNSPLHF
many,TRBV3-1,.,TRBJ2-5,TGTGCCAGCAGCCCGTCGCTTAGTGAGGTAGAAGAGACCCAGTACTTC,CASSPSLSEVEETQYF
once,TRBV27,TRBD1,TRBJ2-5,TGTGCCAGCAGGTGGCTTGACAGGGGCCAAGAGACCCAGTACTTC,CASRWLDRGQETQYF
few,TRBV9,.,TRBJ1-2,TGTGCCAGCAGCGTAGGCGCCAACCGCCTCTATGGCTACACCTTC,CASSVGANRLYGYTF
.,TRBV7-8,.,TRBJ2-7,TGTGCCAGCAGCTTAACAAAGACCGGGACCTTCGGGATTTACGAGCAGTACTTC,CASSLTKTGTFGIYEQYF
.,TRBV7-6,.,TRBJ1-6,TGTGCCAGCAGCTTAGCCGACGGGGGTGGTCATTCACCCCTCCACTTT,CASSLADGGGHSPLHF
.,TRBV9,.,TRBJ1-4,TGTGCCAGCAGCCCGACGCAGGGGCCTCACTGGACAACTAATGAAAAACTGTTTTTT,CASSPTQGPHWTTNEKLFF
.,TRBV2,TRBD1,TRBJ1-4,TGTGCCAGCATACGGACAGGGGGAGGAAAACTGTTTTTT,CASIRTGGGKLFF
few,TRBV9,TRBD1,TRBJ2-7,TGTGCCAGCAGCTACCGGGACAGTGGCTACGAGCAGTACTTC,CASSYRDSGYEQYF
.,TRBV5-1,TRBD1,TRBJ1-6,TGTGCCAGCACCAAAACCGGGACAGGCAATTCACCCCTCCACTTT,CASTKTGTGNSPLHF
.,TRBV19,.,TRBJ1-1,TGTGCCAGTTCGAAGGGCGGGGGCGCGCGGAACACTGAAGCTTTCTTT,CASSKGGGARNTEAFF
many,TRBV7-6,.,TRBJ2-1,TGTGCCAGCAGCTTAGAAGTACCGGGCCTAGTCCACAATGAGCAGTTCTTC,CASSLEVPGLVHNEQFF
many,TRBV11-2,.,TRBJ2-3,TGTGCCAGCAGCTTAGCAGGTTTGGTAGGCACAGATACGCAGTATTTT,CASSLAGLVGTDTQYF
few,TRBV7-9,.,TRBJ2-1,TGTGCCAGCAGCTCCCGATTCGCGACAGTCGACAACAATGAGCAGTTCTTC,CASSSRFATVDNNEQFF
many,TRBV3-1,TRBD1,TRBJ2-7,TGTGCCAGCAGCCAGTACCCGGGACAGGGGGTGGTTGAGCAGTACTTC,CASSQYPGQGVVEQYF
few,TRBV24-1,.,TRBJ1-2,TGTGCCACCAGTGATTTGCAGGCAGTCCCCTATGGCTACACCTTC,CATSDLQAVPYGYTF
many,TRBV3-1,.,TRBJ1-2,TGTGCCAGCAGCCCGTATCCACCGGACACACATGGCTACACCTTC,CASSPYPPDTHGYTF
.,TRBV5-1,.,TRBJ1-1,TGCGCCAGCAGTGGGGGGGGCGAAGACACTGAAGCTTTCTTT,CASSGGGEDTEAFF
many,TRBV11-2,.,TRBJ2-1,TGTGCCAGTCCCCGAACCCGGACAGACCCCAATGAGCAGTTCTTC,CASPRTRTDPNEQFF
.,TRBV4-1,TRBD1,TRBJ2-2,TGCGCCAGCAGCCAAGATTGGACAGGGTACACCGGGGAGCTGTTTTTT,CASSQDWTGYTGELFF
many,TRBV15,.,TRBJ2-3,TGTGCCACCAGCAGCCCGGGAGAAGGTAGCACAGATACGCAGTATTTT,CATSSPGEGSTDTQYF
few,TRBV2,.,TRBJ2-7,TGTGCCAGCAGGGCTGGGGGTTTCGAGCAGTACTTC,CASRAGGFEQYF
few,TRBV7-8,.,TRBJ1-2,TGTGCCAGCAGCCCGGGGCGAATAGGGCCAAAGGTTGGCTACACCTTC,CASSPGRIGPKVGYTF
.,TRBV24-1,.,TRBJ2-2,TGTGCCACCAGTGGGGCCTACGGCGGGGCGTCTGGGGAGCTGTTTTTT,CATSGAYGGASGELFF
.,TRBV29-1,TRBD1,TRBJ2-1,TGCAGCGTTGAGGGGACAGGGGGACTCTACAATGAGCAGTTCTTC,CSVEGTGGLYNEQFF
.,TRBV5-1,.,TRBJ2-1,TGCGCCAGCAGCCGCTCGGGGTTCGGGGTTTACAATGAGCAGTTCTTC,CASSRSGFGVYNEQFF
few,TRBV6-1,.,TRBJ1-1,TGTGCCAGCCGCCAGTTCAACATGAACACTGAAGCTTTCTTT,CASRQFNMNTEAFF
few,TRBV5-6,TRBD1,TRBJ1-1,TGTGCCAGCAGCTTGGTAGGGGGCTTTGGGAACACTGAAGCTTTCTTT,CASSLVGGFGNTEAFF
.,TRBV6-1,.,TRBJ2-1,TGTGCCAGCAGAGCAATCGAGGACTTCGGCTATGAGCAGTTCTTC,CASRAIEDFGYEQFF
few,TRBV4-1,.,TRBJ2-7,TGCGCCAGCAGCCAAGAACGTGGGGTGGGGTACGAGCAGTACTTC,CASSQERGVGYEQYF
.,TRBV6-4,.,TRBJ1-1,TGTGCCAGCAGTGACTCGGACCTAGGGGAAGCTTTCTTT,CASSDSDLGEAFF
many,TRBV10-3,TRBD1,TRBJ2-7,TGTGCCATCACCAAGGGACAGGGGTACGAGCAGTACTTC,CAITKGQGYEQYF
many,TRBV3-1,.,TRBJ1-5,TGTGCCAGCAGCCAAGGAATTGTGACACTTAGCAATCAGCCCCAGCATTTT,CASSQGIVTLSNQPQHF
many,TRBV3-1,.,TRBJ1-1,TGTGCCAGCAGCCAAGATACCGCAGCCAACACTGAAGCTTTCTTT,CASSQDTAANTEAFF
few,TRBV6-1,.,TRBJ2-7,TGTGCCAGCAGTGGCACACCGATAAGCTCCTACGAGCAGTACTTC,CASSGTPISSYEQYF